The 18 T cell receptor beta chains in this list originate from one sample, sequenced in a study of blood T cell repertoires in COVID-19. The protocol was immunoSEQ multiplex PCR, while the TCRdb copy is restricted to in-frame clones and leaves out a portion. This sample has fewer than 45,000 clones, with roughly 88% found just once. Sequenced input: peripheral blood. The receptors stem from a woman over 75 with acute or convalescent COVID-19.

The rearrangement links TRBV3-1 (or the pseudogene TRBV3-2) to TRBJ2-7, with 9 bases fitting TRBD1. V trimming: 2 bases; J trimming: 1 base; junction bases outside the gene matches: 6. Looked up from germline, CDR1 is LGHDT and CDR2 is YNNKEL (reference sequence). CDR3 size: 16 residues. The CDR3 coding sequence is TGTGCCAGCAGCCAACTTACAGGGGGCGTTTCCTACGAGCAGTACTTC. This gives the protein CASSQLTGGVSYEQYF.

This chain links TRBV3-1 (or the pseudogene TRBV3-2) with TRBJ2-6; D is unresolved. V shed 3 bases and J shed 0 bases, with 9 bases lying between them. From germline, CDR1 is LGHDT and CDR2 YNNKEL (reference sequence). The CDR3 has 16 residues. CDR3 amino acids: CASSHNPSSGANVLTF. Written as DNA, the CDR3 is TGTGCCAGCAGCCACAATCCGAGCTCTGGGGCCAACGTCCTGACTTTC.

The CDR3 DNA reads as TGTGCCTGGCGAACAATGGGGGCTAGATATGGCTACACCTTC. This codes for CAWRTMGARYGYTF. The rearrangement uses TRBV30 and TRBJ1-2; maybe TRBD1 (6 bases). V shed 5 bases and J shed 5 bases, with 18 bases lying between them. Per the germline V gene, CDR1 is GTSNPN and CDR2 is SVGIG (reference sequence). The CDR3 length is 14 residues.

The gene calls are TRBV4-1 and TRBJ2-2; 8 bases align to TRBD2. The CDR3 sequence is 15 residues long. V lost 4 bases to trimming and J lost 4 bases; unmatched junction nucleotides: 5. CDR1 and CDR2 from the germline V gene are MGHRA and YSYEKL. The CDR3 nucleotides read TGCGCCAGCAGCCTAGGGACTAGTCTCACCGGGGAGCTGTTTTTT. This codes for CASSLGTSLTGELFF.

V gene TRBV10-2 combines with J gene TRBJ1-5; D uncertain. V shed 1 base and J shed 3 bases, with 7 bases lying between them. This CDR3 is 14 amino acids long. Per the germline V gene, CDR1 is WSHSY and CDR2 is SAAADI. This chain's CDR3 is CASSEFEINQPQHF. The DNA for the CDR3 is TGCGCCAGCAGTGAGTTCGAGATCAATCAGCCCCAGCATTTT.

The chain uses TRBV28 and TRBJ2-1; perhaps TRBD1 as D (6 bases). The germline CDR1 and CDR2 sequences are MDHEN and SYDVKM. CDR3 length: 14 residues. V was pared by 3 bases and J by 5 bases, with 11 bases between. The CDR3 sequence is CASSFGQSDNEQFF. The CDR3 DNA sequence: TGTGCCAGCAGTTTTGGACAGTCTGACAATGAGCAGTTCTTC.

This clone was recorded once. This chain uses TRBV28 with TRBJ2-7, with 7 bases identical to TRBD1. The germline V gene encodes CDR1 MDHEN and CDR2 SYDVKM. After removal of 4 bases from V and 0 bases from J, the junction contained 3 bases not matched to a gene. CDR3 length equals 14 residues. The CDR3 loop reads CASSSGTVSYEQYF. DNA for the CDR3: TGTGCCAGCAGTTCCGGGACAGTCTCCTACGAGCAGTACTTC. Full variable domain (rest looked up from reference TRBV28 and TRBJ2-7): DVKVTQSSRYLVKRTGEKVFLECVQDMDHENMFWYRQDPGLGLRLIYFSYDVKMKEKGDIPEGYSVSREKKERFSLILESASTNQTSMYLCASSSGTVSYEQYFGPGTRLTVT.

The chain combines TRBV11-2 with TRBJ1-1; maybe TRBD1 (6 bases). V was pared by 2 bases and J by 4 bases, with 11 bases between. The CDR3 is made up of 14 amino acids. From germline, CDR1 is SGHAT and CDR2 FQNNGV. CDR3 sequence reads: CASSLTGRGTEAFF. CDR3 bases: TGTGCCAGCAGCTTAACGGGCAGGGGCACTGAAGCTTTCTTT.

The chain links TRBV28 to TRBJ2-7; 8 bases line up with TRBD2. The V segment lost 4 bases and the J segment 4 bases; nucleotides outside the gene matches: 12. CDR3 length: 16 residues. Germline CDR1 and CDR2: MDHEN and SYDVKM. As DNA, the CDR3 is TGTGCCAGCAGTTCCCATAGCGGGAATTTGGTTTACGAGCAGTACTTC. Residues: CASSSHSGNLVYEQYF.

V and J are TRBV5-4 and TRBJ2-2; possibly TRBD2 for D (7 bases). The CDR3 sequence is 14 residues long. Trimming removed 2 bases at V and 8 bases at J, with 13 bases between. Germline assignment: CDR1 SGHNT and CDR2 YYREEE (reference sequence). The CDR3 sequence: CASSFEGGAGELFF. CDR3 in DNA: TGTGCCAGCAGCTTCGAGGGGGGGGCGGGGGAGCTGTTTTTT.

The CDR3 nucleotides are TGTGCCAGCGGAGGGAACTCCTACGAGCAGTACTTC. This encodes CASGGNSYEQYF. The rearrangement links TRBV2 to TRBJ2-7; possible D gene TRBD2, 6 bases. CDR3 length: 12 residues. Trimming cost V 8 bases and J 0 bases, with 8 bases left between them. Germline V gene data show CDR1 as SNHLY and CDR2 as FYNNEI.

The chain joins TRBV10-2 to TRBJ2-7; D possibly corresponds to TRBD1 (5 bases). The germline V and J ends were trimmed by 8 bases and 2 bases, with 34 bases remaining between them. Looked up from germline, CDR1 is WSHSY and CDR2 is SAAADI. CDR3 length: 20 amino acids. The CDR3: CASPSLITPCDSESTYEQYF. The CDR3 bases are TGCGCCAGCCCGAGTTTGATTACGCCCTGCGACAGCGAATCCACCTACGAGCAGTACTTC.

This clone was counted between two and nine times. The chain uses TRBV10-3 and TRBJ2-1; 9 positions match TRBD2. The germline V gene has CDR1 ENHRY and CDR2 SYGVKD. The CDR3 consists of 14 residues. J lost 10 bases, V lost 8 bases, and 12 bases had no gene match. The CDR3 coding sequence is TGTGCCATCGCGGGCGGGAGGGCCGGTAGGGAGCAGTTCTTC. It encodes CAIAGGRAGREQFF.

The chain couples TRBV5-6 to TRBJ2-5, with TRBD2 matching 9 bases. After removal of 4 bases from V and 4 bases from J, the junction contained 2 bases not matched to a gene. CDR1 SGHDT and CDR2 YYEEEE come from the germline V gene. The CDR3 length is 13 residues. The CDR3, as DNA: TGTGCCAGCAGCGTACTAGCGGGAGAGACCCAGTACTTC. Translation gives CASSVLAGETQYF.

V is TRBV27 and J is TRBJ2-1; D is unclear. V lost 0 bases and J lost 9, with 9 bases in between. The CDR3 loop spans 13 amino acids. Germline-derived CDR1 and CDR2 are MNHEY and SMNVEV (reference sequence). In DNA, the CDR3 is TGTGCCAGCAGTTTATCGAGAGTAACTGAGCAGTTCTTC. Protein product: CASSLSRVTEQFF.

The chain carries TRBV10-2 and TRBJ2-1, with D perhaps TRBD1 (5 bases). V gave up 6 bases and J gave up 9 bases, with 15 bases separating them. CDR1 WSHSY and CDR2 SAAADI come from the germline V gene. The CDR3 sequence is 13 residues long. The CDR3 nucleotides are TGCGCCAGCAGCCAAGGGGTTCAGGCTGAGCAGTTCTTC. It encodes CASSQGVQAEQFF.

This sequence joins TRBV5-1 and TRBJ2-1; D may be TRBD2 (5 bases). This CDR3 contains 14 residues. V lost 1 base, J lost 7 bases, and 12 bases lay in between. Germline CDR1 is SGHRS and CDR2 is YFSETQ. CDR3 residues: CASSLTRSSNEQFF. The CDR3 region has the DNA TGCGCCAGCAGCTTGACTAGATCGTCGAATGAGCAGTTCTTC.

This chain connects TRBV30 to TRBJ1-1; D possibly corresponds to TRBD1 (6 bases). The germline CDR1 and CDR2 sequences are GTSNPN and SVGIG (reference sequence). The CDR3 has 13 residues. The germline V and J ends were trimmed by 0 bases and 3 bases, with 8 bases remaining between them. The CDR3, as DNA: TGTGCCTGGAGTGTTTCAGGGGACACTGAAGCTTTCTTT. As protein: CAWSVSGDTEAFF.